This T cell receptor (beta chain) is from a study of regulatory T cells in long-lasting Graves disease. This clonotype has at least ten counts. Its specificity is not known. Germline V gives CDR1 SGHDT, CDR2 YYEEEE. V gave up 0 bases and J gave up 7 bases; unmatched junction bases: 13. The CDR3 runs to 17 residues. Researchers made TCR beta libraries by using iRepertoire HTBI primers and running Arm-PCR on CDR3 regions. A single record per CDR3 protein comes from TCRdb applying MiXCR to the multiplex PCR reads. Among roughly 500,000 distinct CDR3 sequences listed, 13% to 15% were seen once. Time point indicated: newly diagnosed GD, antithyroid drugs for less than 3 months. The TCR library was made from RNA that had been extracted from PBMCs in TRIzol. Staff took approximately 9.9 milliliters of peripheral blood and put it into EDTA tubes. Broader study findings: Public clonotype sharing was higher in persistent than newly diagnosed patients.

These same data were also listed under a study on T cells in Graves' hyperthyroidism and ophthalmopathy. That paper states: Newly diagnosed hyperthyroidism patients aged 18 to 65 years had disease lasting under 2 months. Diagnosing involved the use of clinical symptoms, serum thyroxine and TRAb, thyroid ultrasound and orbital computed tomography.

The source was peripheral blood mononuclear cells (PBMCs), collected at new diagnosis, from a patient treated with antithyroid drugs. This receptor was obtained from a woman between 45 and 60 years old with Graves disease. The chain couples TRBV5-6 to TRBJ1-2, with 9 bases aligning to TRBD1. The DNA for the CDR3 is TGTGCCAGCAGCTTGGACCCATTACAGGGGGCGGCGGTTGGCTACACCTTC. It translates to CASSLDPLQGAAVGYTF.